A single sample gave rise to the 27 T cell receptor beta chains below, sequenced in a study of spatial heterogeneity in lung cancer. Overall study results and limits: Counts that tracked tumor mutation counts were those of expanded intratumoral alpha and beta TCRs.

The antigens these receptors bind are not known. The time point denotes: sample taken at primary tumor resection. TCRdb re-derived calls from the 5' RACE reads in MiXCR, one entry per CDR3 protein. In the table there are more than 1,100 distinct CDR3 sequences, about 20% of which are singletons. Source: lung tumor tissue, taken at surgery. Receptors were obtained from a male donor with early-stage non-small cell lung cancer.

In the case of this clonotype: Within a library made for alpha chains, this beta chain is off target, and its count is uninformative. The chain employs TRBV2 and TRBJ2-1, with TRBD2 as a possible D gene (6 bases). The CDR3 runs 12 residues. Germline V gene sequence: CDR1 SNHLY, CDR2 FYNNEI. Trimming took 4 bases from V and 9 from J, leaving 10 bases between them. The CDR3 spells CASSGLGGEQFF. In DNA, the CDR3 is TGTGCCAGCAGTGGACTAGGCGGTGAGCAGTTCTTC.

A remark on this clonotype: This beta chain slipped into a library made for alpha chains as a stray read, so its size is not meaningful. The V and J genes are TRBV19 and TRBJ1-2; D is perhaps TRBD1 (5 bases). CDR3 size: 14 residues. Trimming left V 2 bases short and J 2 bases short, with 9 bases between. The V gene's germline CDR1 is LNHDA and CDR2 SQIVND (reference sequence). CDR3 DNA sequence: TGTGCCAGTAGTATAAACAGGTGGAACTATGGCTACACCTTC. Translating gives CASSINRWNYGYTF.

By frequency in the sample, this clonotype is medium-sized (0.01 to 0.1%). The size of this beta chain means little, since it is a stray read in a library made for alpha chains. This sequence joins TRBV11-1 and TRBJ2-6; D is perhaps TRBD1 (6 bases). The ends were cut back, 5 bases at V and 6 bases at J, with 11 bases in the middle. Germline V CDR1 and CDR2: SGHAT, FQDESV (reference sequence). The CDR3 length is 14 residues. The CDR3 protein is CASSHRVEANVLTF. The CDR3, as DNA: TGTGCCAGCAGCCACAGGGTTGAGGCCAACGTCCTGACTTTC.

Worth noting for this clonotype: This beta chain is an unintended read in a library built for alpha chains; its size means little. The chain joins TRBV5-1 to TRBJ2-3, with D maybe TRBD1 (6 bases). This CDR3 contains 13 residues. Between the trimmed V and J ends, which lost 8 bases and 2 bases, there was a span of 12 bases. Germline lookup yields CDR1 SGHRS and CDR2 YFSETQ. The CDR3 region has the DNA TGCGCCAGTCGGGACACTTACACAGATACGCAGTATTTT. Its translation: CASRDTYTDTQYF.

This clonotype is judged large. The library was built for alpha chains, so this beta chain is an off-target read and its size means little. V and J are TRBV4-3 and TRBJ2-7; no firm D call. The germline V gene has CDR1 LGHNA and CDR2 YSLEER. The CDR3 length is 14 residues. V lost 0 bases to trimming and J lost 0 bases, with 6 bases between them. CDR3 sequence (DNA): TGCGCCAGCAGCCAAGAATACAACTCCTACGAGCAGTACTTC. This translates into CASSQEYNSYEQYF.

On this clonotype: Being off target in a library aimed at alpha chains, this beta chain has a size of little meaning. This CDR3 is CASSYGESYEQYF. The CDR3 coding sequence is TGTGCCAGCAGTTACGGGGAATCCTACGAGCAGTACTTC. The V call is TRBV25-1, the J call TRBJ2-7; D is possibly TRBD2 (5 bases). Germline V gene lookup returns CDR1 MGHDK and CDR2 SYGVNS. The CDR3 has 13 amino acids. The V gene lost 5 bases and the J gene lost 1 base, with 9 bases spanning the gap.

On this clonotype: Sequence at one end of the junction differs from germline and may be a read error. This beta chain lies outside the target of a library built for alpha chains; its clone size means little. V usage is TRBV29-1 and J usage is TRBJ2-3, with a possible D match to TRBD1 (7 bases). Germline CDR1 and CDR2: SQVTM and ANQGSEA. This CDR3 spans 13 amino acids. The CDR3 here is CSVPPEEGARRFF. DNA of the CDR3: TGCAGCGTTCCCCCCGAGGAGGGGGCACGGAGGTTTTTT.

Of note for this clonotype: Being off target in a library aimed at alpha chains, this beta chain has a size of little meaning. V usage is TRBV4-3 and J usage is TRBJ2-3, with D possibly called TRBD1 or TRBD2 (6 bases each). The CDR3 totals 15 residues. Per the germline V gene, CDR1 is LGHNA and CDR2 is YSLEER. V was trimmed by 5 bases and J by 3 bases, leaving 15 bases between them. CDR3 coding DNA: TGCGCCAGCAGCGTACAGGGAGGTGGTACAGATACGCAGTATTTT. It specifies CASSVQGGGTDTQYF.

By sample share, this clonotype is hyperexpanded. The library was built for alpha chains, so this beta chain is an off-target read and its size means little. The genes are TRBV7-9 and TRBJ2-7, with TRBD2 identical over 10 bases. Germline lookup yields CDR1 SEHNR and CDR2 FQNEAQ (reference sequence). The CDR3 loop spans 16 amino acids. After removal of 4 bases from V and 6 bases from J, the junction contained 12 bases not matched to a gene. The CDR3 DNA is TGTGCCAGCAGCTCCCCGCTGGCTAGCGGGAGCCCCGAGCAGTACTTC. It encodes CASSSPLASGSPEQYF.

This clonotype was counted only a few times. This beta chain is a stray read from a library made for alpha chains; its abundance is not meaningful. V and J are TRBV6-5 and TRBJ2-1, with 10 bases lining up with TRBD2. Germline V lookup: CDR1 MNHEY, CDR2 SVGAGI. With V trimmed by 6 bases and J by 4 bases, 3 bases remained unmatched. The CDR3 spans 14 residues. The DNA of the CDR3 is TGTGCCAGCAGACTAGCGGGAAGGTACAATGAGCAGTTCTTC. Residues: CASRLAGRYNEQFF.

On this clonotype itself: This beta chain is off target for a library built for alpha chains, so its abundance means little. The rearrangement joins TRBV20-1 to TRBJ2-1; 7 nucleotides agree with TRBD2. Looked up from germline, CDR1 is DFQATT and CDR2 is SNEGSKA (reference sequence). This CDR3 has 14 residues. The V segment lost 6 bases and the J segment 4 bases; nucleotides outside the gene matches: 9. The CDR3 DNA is TGCAGTGCCAACCACTGGCGGGAGTACAATGAGCAGTTCTTC. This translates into CSANHWREYNEQFF.

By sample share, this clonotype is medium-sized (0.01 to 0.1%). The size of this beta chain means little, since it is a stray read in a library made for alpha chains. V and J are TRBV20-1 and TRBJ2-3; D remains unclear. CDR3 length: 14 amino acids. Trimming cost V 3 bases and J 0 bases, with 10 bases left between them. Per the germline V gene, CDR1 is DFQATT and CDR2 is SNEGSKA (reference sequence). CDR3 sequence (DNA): TGCAGTGCTAGTCCTCCCCAAAGCACAGATACGCAGTATTTT. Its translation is CSASPPQSTDTQYF.

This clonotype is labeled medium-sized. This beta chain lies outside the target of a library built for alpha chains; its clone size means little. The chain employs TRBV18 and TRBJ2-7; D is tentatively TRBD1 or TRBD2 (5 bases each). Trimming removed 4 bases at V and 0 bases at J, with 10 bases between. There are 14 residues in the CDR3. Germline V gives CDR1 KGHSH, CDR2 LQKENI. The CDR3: CASSRTGASYEQYF. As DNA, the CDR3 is TGTGCCAGCTCACGAACCGGGGCCTCCTACGAGCAGTACTTC.

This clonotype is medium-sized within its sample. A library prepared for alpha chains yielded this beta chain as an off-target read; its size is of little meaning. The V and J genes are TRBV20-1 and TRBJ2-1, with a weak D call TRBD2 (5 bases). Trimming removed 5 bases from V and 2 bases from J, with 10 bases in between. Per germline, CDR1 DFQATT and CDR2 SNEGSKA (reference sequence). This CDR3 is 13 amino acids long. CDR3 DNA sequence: TGCAGTGCTGGTGGGCGGGCCTACAATGAGCAGTTCTTC. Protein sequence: CSAGGRAYNEQFF.

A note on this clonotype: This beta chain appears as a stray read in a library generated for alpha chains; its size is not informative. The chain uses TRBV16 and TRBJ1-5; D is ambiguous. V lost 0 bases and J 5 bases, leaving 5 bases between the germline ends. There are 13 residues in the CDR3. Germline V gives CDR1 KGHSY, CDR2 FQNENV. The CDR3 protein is CASSQSRDQPQHF. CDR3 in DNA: TGTGCCAGCAGCCAATCACGAGATCAGCCCCAGCATTTT.

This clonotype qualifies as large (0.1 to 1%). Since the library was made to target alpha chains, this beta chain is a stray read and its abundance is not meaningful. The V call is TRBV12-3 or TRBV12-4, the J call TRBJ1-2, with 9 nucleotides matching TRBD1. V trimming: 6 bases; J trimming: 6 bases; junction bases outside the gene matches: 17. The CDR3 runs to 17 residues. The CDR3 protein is CASRPLGTGPQVNGYTF. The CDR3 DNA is TGTGCCAGCAGACCTCTCGGGACAGGGCCCCAGGTTAATGGCTACACCTTC.

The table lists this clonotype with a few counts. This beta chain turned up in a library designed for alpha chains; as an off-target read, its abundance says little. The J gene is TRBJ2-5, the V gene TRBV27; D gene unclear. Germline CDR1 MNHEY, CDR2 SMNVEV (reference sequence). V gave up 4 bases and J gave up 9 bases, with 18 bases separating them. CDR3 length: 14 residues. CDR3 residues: CASSYDTVGRAQYF. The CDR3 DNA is TGTGCCAGCAGTTACGACACGGTCGGTAGGGCCCAGTACTTC.

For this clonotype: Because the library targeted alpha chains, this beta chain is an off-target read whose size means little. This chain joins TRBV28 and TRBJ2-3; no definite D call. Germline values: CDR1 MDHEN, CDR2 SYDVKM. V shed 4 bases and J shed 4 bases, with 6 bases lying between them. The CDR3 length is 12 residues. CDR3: CASSSPADTQYF. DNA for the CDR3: TGTGCCAGCAGTTCCCCGGCAGATACGCAGTATTTT.

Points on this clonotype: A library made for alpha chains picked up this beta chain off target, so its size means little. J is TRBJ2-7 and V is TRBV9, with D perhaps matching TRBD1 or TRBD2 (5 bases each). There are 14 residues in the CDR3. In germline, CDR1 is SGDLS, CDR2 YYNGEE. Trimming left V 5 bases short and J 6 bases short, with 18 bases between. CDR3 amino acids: CASSGTQTRSEQYF. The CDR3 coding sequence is TGTGCCAGCAGTGGGACCCAAACTAGGTCCGAGCAGTACTTC.

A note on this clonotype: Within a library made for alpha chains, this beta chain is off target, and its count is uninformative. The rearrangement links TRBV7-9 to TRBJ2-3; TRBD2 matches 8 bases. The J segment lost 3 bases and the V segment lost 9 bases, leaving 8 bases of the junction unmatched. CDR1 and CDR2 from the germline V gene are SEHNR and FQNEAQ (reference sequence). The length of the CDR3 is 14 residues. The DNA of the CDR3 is TGTGCCAGTGTCGAAGCGGGGGTGACAGATACGCAGTATTTT. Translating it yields CASVEAGVTDTQYF.

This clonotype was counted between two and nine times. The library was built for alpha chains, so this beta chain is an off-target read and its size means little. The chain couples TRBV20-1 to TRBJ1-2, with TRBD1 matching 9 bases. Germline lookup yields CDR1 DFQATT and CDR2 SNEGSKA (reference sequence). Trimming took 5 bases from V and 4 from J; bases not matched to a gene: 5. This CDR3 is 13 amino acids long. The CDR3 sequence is CSAGDRVGYGYTF. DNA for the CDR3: TGCAGTGCTGGGGACAGGGTGGGCTATGGCTACACCTTC.

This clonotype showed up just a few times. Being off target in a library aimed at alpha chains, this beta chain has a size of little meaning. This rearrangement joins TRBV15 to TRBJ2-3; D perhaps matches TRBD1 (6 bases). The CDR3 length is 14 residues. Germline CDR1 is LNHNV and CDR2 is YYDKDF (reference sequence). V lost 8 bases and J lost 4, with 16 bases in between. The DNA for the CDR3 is TGTGCCACCGGTGGGGGCCCGGGGCCAGATACGCAGTATTTT. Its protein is CATGGGPGPDTQYF.

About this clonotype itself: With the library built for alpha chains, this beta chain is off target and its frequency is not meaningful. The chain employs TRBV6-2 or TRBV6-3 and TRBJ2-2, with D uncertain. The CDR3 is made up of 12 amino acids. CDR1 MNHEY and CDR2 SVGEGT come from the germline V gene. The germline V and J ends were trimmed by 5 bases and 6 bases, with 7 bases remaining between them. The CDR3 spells CASSPIPGELFF. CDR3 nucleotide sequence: TGTGCCAGCAGTCCCATACCCGGGGAGCTGTTTTTT.

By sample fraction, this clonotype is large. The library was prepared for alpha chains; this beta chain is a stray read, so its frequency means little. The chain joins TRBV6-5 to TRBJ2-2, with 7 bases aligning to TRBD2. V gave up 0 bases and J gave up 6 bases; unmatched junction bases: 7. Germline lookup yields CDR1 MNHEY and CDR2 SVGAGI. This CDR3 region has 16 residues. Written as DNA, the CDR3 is TGTGCCAGCAGTTACTCGACGTTAGCGGGCTCCGGGGAGCTGTTTTTT. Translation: CASSYSTLAGSGELFF.

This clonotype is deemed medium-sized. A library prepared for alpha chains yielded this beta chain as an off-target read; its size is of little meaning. CDR3 DNA: TGTGCCAGCGGCGGGACTAGCGTCTACGAGCAGTACTTC. Protein: CASGGTSVYEQYF. The chain combines TRBV28 with TRBJ2-7, with 10 positions matching TRBD2. Looked up from germline, CDR1 is MDHEN and CDR2 is SYDVKM. CDR3 length: 13 residues. The V gene end was trimmed by 8 bases and the J gene end by 3 bases; junction bases not matched to a gene: 4.

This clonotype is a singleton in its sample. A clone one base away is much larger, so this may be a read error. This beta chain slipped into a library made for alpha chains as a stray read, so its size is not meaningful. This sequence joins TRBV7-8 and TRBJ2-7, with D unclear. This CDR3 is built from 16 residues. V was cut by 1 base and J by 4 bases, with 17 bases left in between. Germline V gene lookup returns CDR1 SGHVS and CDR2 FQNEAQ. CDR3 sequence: CASSLVGQWESYEQYF. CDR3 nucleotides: TGTGCCAGCAGCTTAGTTGGTCAGTGGGAATCGTACGAGCAGTACTTC.

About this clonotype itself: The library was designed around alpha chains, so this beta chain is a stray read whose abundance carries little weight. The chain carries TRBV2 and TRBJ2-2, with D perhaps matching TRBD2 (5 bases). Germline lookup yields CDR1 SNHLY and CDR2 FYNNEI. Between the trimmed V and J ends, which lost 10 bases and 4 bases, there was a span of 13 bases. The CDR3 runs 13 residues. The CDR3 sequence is CATSVGSTGELFF. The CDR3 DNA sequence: TGTGCCACCTCCGTAGGGAGCACCGGGGAGCTGTTTTTT.